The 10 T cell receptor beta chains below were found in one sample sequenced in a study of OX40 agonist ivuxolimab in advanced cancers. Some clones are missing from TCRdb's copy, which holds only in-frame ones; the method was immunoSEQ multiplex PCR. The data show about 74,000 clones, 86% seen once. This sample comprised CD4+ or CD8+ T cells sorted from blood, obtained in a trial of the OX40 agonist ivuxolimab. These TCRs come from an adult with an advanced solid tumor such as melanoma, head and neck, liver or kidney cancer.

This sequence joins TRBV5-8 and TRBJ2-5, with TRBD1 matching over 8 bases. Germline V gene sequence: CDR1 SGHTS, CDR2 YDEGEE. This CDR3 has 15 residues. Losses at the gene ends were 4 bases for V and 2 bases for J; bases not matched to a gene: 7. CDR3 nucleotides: TGTGCCAGCAGCGATGGACAGGGCCGACAAGAGACCCAGTACTTC. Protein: CASSDGQGRQETQYF.

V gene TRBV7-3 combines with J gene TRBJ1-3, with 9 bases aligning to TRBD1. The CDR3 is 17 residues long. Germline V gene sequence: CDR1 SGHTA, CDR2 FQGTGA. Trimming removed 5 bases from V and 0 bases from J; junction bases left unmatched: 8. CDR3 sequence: CASSVQGATHSGNTIYF. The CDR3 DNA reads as TGTGCCAGCAGCGTACAGGGGGCGACGCACTCTGGAAACACCATATATTTT.

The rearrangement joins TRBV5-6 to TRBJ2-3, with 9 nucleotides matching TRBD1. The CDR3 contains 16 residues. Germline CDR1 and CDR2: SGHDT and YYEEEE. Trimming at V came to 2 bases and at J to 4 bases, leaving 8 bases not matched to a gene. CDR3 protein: CASSFKQGAPSDTQYF. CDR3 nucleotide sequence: TGTGCCAGCAGCTTTAAACAGGGGGCGCCGTCAGATACGCAGTATTTT.

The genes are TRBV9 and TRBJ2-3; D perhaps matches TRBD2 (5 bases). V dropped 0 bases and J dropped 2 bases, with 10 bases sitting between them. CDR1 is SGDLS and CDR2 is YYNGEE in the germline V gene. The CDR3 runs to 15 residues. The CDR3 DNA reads TGTGCCAGCAGCGTAGGGACTTTACTCACAGATACGCAGTATTTT. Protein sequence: CASSVGTLLTDTQYF.

The CDR3 DNA reads as TGCGCCAGCAGCTCCCGGGACAGGGGGCCTATTGAGCAGTTCTTC. Its translation is CASSSRDRGPIEQFF. The chain joins TRBV4-1 to TRBJ2-1, with 12 bases lining up with TRBD1. CDR1 and CDR2 from the germline V gene are MGHRA and YSYEKL. CDR3 length: 15 amino acids. V shed 5 bases and J 9 bases; nucleotides not matched to a gene: 8.

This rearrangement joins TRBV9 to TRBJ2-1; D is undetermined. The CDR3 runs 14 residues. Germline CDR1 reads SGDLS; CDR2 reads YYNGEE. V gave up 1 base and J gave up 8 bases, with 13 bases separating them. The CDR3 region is CASSVSGRGDEQFF. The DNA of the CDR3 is TGTGCCAGCAGCGTATCAGGTCGAGGCGATGAGCAGTTCTTC.

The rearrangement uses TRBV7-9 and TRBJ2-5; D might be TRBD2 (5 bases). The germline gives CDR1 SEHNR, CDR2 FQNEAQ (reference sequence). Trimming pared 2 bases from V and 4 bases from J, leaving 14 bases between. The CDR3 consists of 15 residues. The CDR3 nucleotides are TGTGCCAGCAGCTTAAGTGGAGCCCGGGGAGAGACCCAGTACTTC. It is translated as CASSLSGARGETQYF.

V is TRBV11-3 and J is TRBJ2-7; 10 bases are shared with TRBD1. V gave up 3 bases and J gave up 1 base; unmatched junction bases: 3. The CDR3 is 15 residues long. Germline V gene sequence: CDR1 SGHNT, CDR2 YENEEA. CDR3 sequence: CASSLRDRGSYEQYF. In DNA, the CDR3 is TGTGCCAGCAGCTTGCGGGACAGGGGATCCTACGAGCAGTACTTC. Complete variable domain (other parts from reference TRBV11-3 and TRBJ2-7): EAGVVQSPRYKIIEKKQPVAFWCNPISGHNTLYWYLQNLGQGPELLIRYENEEAVDDSQLPKDRFSAERLKGVDSTLKIQPAELGDSAVYLCASSLRDRGSYEQYFGPGTRLTVT.

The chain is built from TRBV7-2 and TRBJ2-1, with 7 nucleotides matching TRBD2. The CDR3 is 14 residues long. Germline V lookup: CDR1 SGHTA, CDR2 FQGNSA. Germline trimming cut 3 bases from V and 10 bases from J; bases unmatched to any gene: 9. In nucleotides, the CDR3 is TGTGCCAGCAGCTTGAGCGGGGCAATTCGGGAGCAGTTCTTC. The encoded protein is CASSLSGAIREQFF.

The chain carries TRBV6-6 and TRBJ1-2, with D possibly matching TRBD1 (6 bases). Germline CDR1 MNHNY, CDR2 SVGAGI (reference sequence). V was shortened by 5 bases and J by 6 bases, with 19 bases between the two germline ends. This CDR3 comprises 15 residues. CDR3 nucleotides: TGTGCCAGCAGTCCTCATGGGGGGGGCGGCGATGGCTACACCTTC. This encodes CASSPHGGGGDGYTF.